Detailed here is one T cell receptor beta chain. No antigen is known for it. This entry is derived from a study of T cells in narcolepsy. The wider study: Patients with NT1 or NT2 and healthy control donors were enrolled. Overall study findings and caveats: HCRT-specific and TRIB2-specific autoreactive clonotypes appeared among same-patient CSF and blood CD4+ clonotypes. Blood of same and different patients, but not healthy controls, reportedly held recurring autoreactive clonotypes.

V lost 4 bases to trimming and J lost 2 bases; unmatched junction nucleotides: 4. The CDR3 runs to 14 residues. Per germline, CDR1 MNHEY and CDR2 SVGAGI. Only in-frame clones appear in the TCRdb table, and some are missing; sequencing was by immunoSEQ multiplex PCR. The sample yields around 24,000 clones, just under 85% seen once. The receptor was derived from a human donor with narcolepsy. The rearrangement uses TRBV6-5 and TRBJ1-1; 7 bases map to TRBD1. Material: CD45RA- memory CD4+ T cells from PBMCs. The CDR3 loop is CASSSRQGNTEAFF. The DNA for the CDR3 is TGTGCCAGCAGTTCCCGACAGGGAAACACTGAAGCTTTCTTT.